The 20 T cell receptor beta chains presented below share a single source sample, sequenced in a study of T-cell reconstitution after alpha-beta-depleted transplantation in children. As it was prepared, the TCRbeta library received unique molecular identifiers. Using its own MiXCR run on the PCR reads, TCRdb lists one record per CDR3 protein. Found here are 350,000 to 500,000 distinct CDR3 sequences, around two fifths of them singletons; the top ten hold about 30%. The sequencing here drew on PBMCs, taken before TCRalphabeta/CD19-depleted stem cell transplant. The receptors were sampled from a girl between 2 and 10 years old with aplastic anemia, due to receive a stem cell transplant.

There are a few counts of this clonotype. A junction end diverges from the germline sequence, so it may reflect a read error. The chain couples TRBV2 to TRBJ1-1; 7 bases align to TRBD1. Germline CDR1 reads SNHLY; CDR2 reads FYNNEI. The CDR3 has 14 amino acids. As DNA, the CDR3 is TGTGCCAGCAGTGATCCTTCCCAGGGACAGCTCCCCATCTTT. Translation: CASSDPSQGQLPIF.

CDR3: CASSPASAYEQYF. The CDR3, as DNA: TGTGCCAGCAGCCCGGCGAGCGCCTACGAGCAGTACTTC. The genes are TRBV7-6 and TRBJ2-7, with D unresolved. Between the trimmed V and J ends, which lost 5 bases and 2 bases, there was a span of 10 bases. The germline gives CDR1 SGHVS, CDR2 FNYEAQ. The CDR3 consists of 13 residues.

The V gene is TRBV29-1, the J gene TRBJ2-7; TRBD2 matches 10 bases. Germline V gene lookup returns CDR1 SQVTM and CDR2 ANQGSEA. The V gene end was trimmed by 6 bases and the J gene end by 2 bases; junction bases not matched to a gene: 10. This CDR3 is built from 15 residues. CDR3 amino acids: CSVETGTSAPYEQYF. CDR3 sequence (DNA): TGCAGCGTAGAGACCGGGACTAGCGCGCCCTACGAGCAGTACTTC.

A note on this clonotype: Because it lacks the conserved phenylalanine or tryptophan at the end, this CDR3 is likely a read error. V usage is TRBV6-5 and J usage is TRBJ2-1; a weak D match, TRBD2 (6 bases). V gave up 3 bases and J gave up 0 bases, with 12 bases separating them. From germline, CDR1 is MNHEY and CDR2 SVGAGI. This CDR3 has 16 residues. CDR3 loop: CASSYGGASSYNEQFL. Here the CDR3 DNA reads TGTGCCAGCAGTTATGGCGGGGCCAGCTCCTACAATGAGCAGTTCCTC.

The J gene is TRBJ2-1, the V gene TRBV4-1; TRBD2 matches 13 bases. The CDR3 has 16 amino acids. Germline assignment: CDR1 MGHRA and CDR2 YSYEKL. With V trimmed by 3 bases and J by 9 bases, 8 bases remained unmatched. The CDR3 sequence is CASSQETSGRAGEQFF. Written as DNA, the CDR3 is TGCGCCAGCAGCCAGGAAACTAGCGGGAGGGCCGGTGAGCAGTTCTTC.

The CDR3 coding sequence is TGTGCCAGCAGCTCCCTGAACGAGGACTATGGCTACACCTTC. Translation gives CASSSLNEDYGYTF. The chain has TRBV7-9 and TRBJ1-2, with D unclear. Germline-derived CDR1 and CDR2 are SEHNR and FQNEAQ (reference sequence). Trimming cost V 4 bases and J 3 bases, with 12 bases left between them. The CDR3 extends over 14 amino acids. Variable domain in full (rest from reference TRBV7-9 and TRBJ1-2): DTGVSQNPRHKITKRGQNVTFRCDPISEHNRLYWYRQTLGQGPEFLTYFQNEAQLEKSRLLSDRFSAERPKGSFSTLEIQRTEQGDSAMYLCASSSLNEDYGYTFGSGTRLTVV.

This rearrangement joins TRBV5-1 to TRBJ2-7, with TRBD2 as a possible D gene (6 bases). V was clipped by 0 bases and J by 5 bases, with 15 bases between them. Germline CDR1 and CDR2: SGHRS and YFSETQ. The CDR3 sequence is 15 residues long. CDR3 residues: CASSLAGGNVHEQYF. The DNA of the CDR3 is TGCGCCAGCAGCTTGGCGGGCGGGAATGTGCACGAGCAGTACTTC. The full variable domain, completed using reference TRBV5-1 and TRBJ2-7, is KAGVTQTPRYLIKTRGQQVTLSCSPISGHRSVSWYQQTPGQGLQFLFEYFSETQRNKGNFPGRFSGRQFSNSRSEMNVSTLELGDSALYLCASSLAGGNVHEQYFGPGTRLTVT.

This clonotype has a count of ten or more. The CDR3 reads CASSAEGTGPYEQYF. CDR3 DNA: TGTGCCAGCAGCGCAGAGGGGACAGGGCCCTACGAGCAGTACTTC. The chain links TRBV5-5 to TRBJ2-7; TRBD1 agrees at 9 bases. The CDR3 extends over 15 amino acids. V lost 4 bases and J lost 2; bases outside the gene matches: 7. CDR1 and CDR2 (germline): SGHKS, YYEKEE (reference sequence).

This clonotype was recorded many times. The chain combines TRBV25-1 with TRBJ1-2; D is ambiguous. The V end was cut by 7 bases, the J end by 2 bases, with 17 bases between. Germline-derived CDR1 and CDR2 are MGHDK and SYGVNS. This CDR3 has 15 residues. CDR3 in amino acids: CASTKSAGQNYGYTF. CDR3 nucleotide sequence: TGTGCCAGCACAAAATCGGCCGGGCAGAACTATGGCTACACCTTC.

V usage is TRBV20-1 and J usage is TRBJ2-3, with D hard to call. Germline V lookup: CDR1 DFQATT, CDR2 SNEGSKA (reference sequence). Deletions cut 6 bases from V and 4 bases from J, with 14 bases between. The CDR3 has 13 amino acids. The CDR3 nucleotides read TGCAGTGCCGCCCATAATGGAGCAGATACGCAGTATTTT. Amino acids: CSAAHNGADTQYF.

The J gene is TRBJ1-5, the V gene TRBV28; D unresolved. In germline, CDR1 is MDHEN, CDR2 SYDVKM. This CDR3 spans 15 amino acids. V lost 3 bases to trimming and J lost 4 bases, with 13 bases between them. CDR3 protein: CASSFGPGINQPQHF. The CDR3 nucleotides are TGTGCCAGCAGTTTCGGGCCGGGGATAAATCAGCCCCAGCATTTT.

The CDR3 loop reads CASSVEGNEKLFF. The CDR3 region has the DNA TGTGCCAGTTCCGTGGAGGGGAATGAAAAACTGTTTTTT. The chain uses TRBV18 and TRBJ1-4; possible D gene TRBD1, 5 bases. The CDR3 covers 13 residues. Per germline, CDR1 KGHSH and CDR2 LQKENI. Trimming removed 9 bases at V and 5 bases at J, with 13 bases between.

In this sample, this clonotype turned up a few times. The chain carries TRBV5-1 and TRBJ2-1; 9 bases agree with TRBD1. The CDR3 contains 17 residues. V dropped 2 bases and J dropped 6; count of bases not matched to a gene: 12. Germline CDR1 reads SGHRS; CDR2 reads YFSETQ. The CDR3 nucleotides are TGCGCCAGCAGCTTAGTTCCCCCGGGACAGGGATTCAATGAGCAGTTCTTC. Its translation: CASSLVPPGQGFNEQFF.

J is TRBJ2-4 and V is TRBV5-1; D is unresolved. There are 14 residues in the CDR3. V lost 3 bases to trimming and J lost 3 bases, with 10 bases between them. CDR1 is SGHRS and CDR2 is YFSETQ in the germline V gene. The CDR3 region is CASSSMGDKNIQYF. Written as DNA, the CDR3 is TGCGCCAGCAGCTCGATGGGTGACAAAAACATTCAGTACTTC.

This clonotype came up a few times. The CDR3 coding sequence is TGCGCCAGCAGCCCAAGACTAGCGGGGATCACAGATACGCAGTATTTT. Amino acid sequence: CASSPRLAGITDTQYF. The chain combines TRBV5-1 with TRBJ2-3; 11 bases map to TRBD2. The CDR3 has 16 amino acids. J lost 2 bases, V lost 4 bases, and 6 bases had no gene match. CDR1 is SGHRS and CDR2 is YFSETQ in the germline V gene. Filled out from reference TRBV5-1 and TRBJ2-3, the complete variable domain reads KAGVTQTPRYLIKTRGQQVTLSCSPISGHRSVSWYQQTPGQGLQFLFEYFSETQRNKGNFPGRFSGRQFSNSRSEMNVSTLELGDSALYLCASSPRLAGITDTQYFGPGTRLTVL.

This clonotype was seen a single time. The chain combines TRBV6-1 with TRBJ1-1; tentative D call: TRBD1 (5 bases). The CDR3 has 18 residues. Germline values: CDR1 MNHNS, CDR2 SASEGT. Deletions cut 2 bases from V and 3 bases from J, with 22 bases between. CDR3 in DNA: TGTGCCAGCAGTGAATCAGCAGCAACAGCAGGGTGGGACACTGAAGCTTTCTTT. Amino acids: CASSESAATAGWDTEAFF.

This chain joins TRBV20-1 and TRBJ1-3, with D possibly matching TRBD1 (6 bases). Germline assignment: CDR1 DFQATT and CDR2 SNEGSKA (reference sequence). V lost 7 bases, J lost 4 bases, and 14 bases lay in between. The CDR3 is 13 residues long. CDR3 bases: TGCAGTGGGTCTGGAGACAGGGGAAACACCATATATTTT. Its protein is CSGSGDRGNTIYF.

This clonotype was detected once. The V and J genes are TRBV27 and TRBJ2-3; 8 positions match TRBD2. Germline loops: CDR1 MNHEY, CDR2 SMNVEV (reference sequence). The CDR3 runs 17 residues. V dropped 3 bases and J dropped 2; count of bases not matched to a gene: 10. As DNA, the CDR3 is TGTGCCAGCAGTTTCCCGGGGGGGGGAGCGCTCACAGATACGCAGTATTTT. Protein product: CASSFPGGGALTDTQYF.

This clonotype was recorded a few times. V is TRBV5-6 and J is TRBJ2-3, with D possibly being TRBD1 (5 bases). V shed 4 bases and J shed 6 bases, with 9 bases lying between them. Germline assignment: CDR1 SGHDT and CDR2 YYEEEE. The CDR3 consists of 12 residues. CDR3 in amino acids: CASSPNRDTQYF. The CDR3 DNA reads TGTGCCAGCAGCCCCAACAGGGATACGCAGTATTTT.

This clonotype has at least ten counts. The chain recombines TRBV28 with TRBJ2-7; tentatively, D is TRBD1 (6 bases). Germline lookup yields CDR1 MDHEN and CDR2 SYDVKM. The CDR3 consists of 14 residues. Trimming took off 6 bases at V and 3 bases at J, with 15 bases between the two ends. The CDR3 loop is CASSTSTGFYEQYF. CDR3 in DNA: TGTGCCAGCAGCACCTCTACAGGGTTCTACGAGCAGTACTTC.